The entry that follows covers one T cell receptor beta chain sequence. The libraries were made with immunoSEQ v3.0 at survey level. The target of sequencing was roughly 35,000-55,000 T-cell genomes per sample. The repertoire was sequenced with immunoSEQ multiplex PCR; TCRdb's copy has only in-frame clones and lacks some. Found here are around 28,000 clones, more than 70% of them singletons; the top ten hold around 4.7%. After removal of 2 bases from V and 0 bases from J, the junction contained 11 bases not matched to a gene. Germline V CDR1 and CDR2: MGHRA, YSYEKL. This CDR3 spans 19 amino acids. This record belongs to a study of long-term antiretroviral therapy in people with HIV. Across the study: The immediate-ART recommendation dates to 2015, and the earliest samples predate it by about a decade.

The receptor comes from a woman between 25 and 40 years old with HIV. This rearrangement joins TRBV4-1 to TRBJ1-5; 9 positions agree with TRBD1. Sequences were derived from unsorted PBMCs, sampled 0.8 years after starting antiretroviral therapy. Here the CDR3 reads CASSQYTGGGSNSNQPQHF. The CDR3 DNA reads TGCGCCAGCAGCCAATACACAGGGGGCGGGTCAAATAGCAATCAGCCCCAGCATTTT.